This T cell receptor (beta chain) was documented in a study of blood T cell repertoires in COVID-19. Background on the study: Acute-phase and convalescent COVID-19 samples originated in the United States, Italy and Spain. Sources were T cells, B-cell-depleted T cells, or PBMCs; the material itself was cDNA or gDNA.

The data were produced by immunoSEQ multiplex PCR, yet TCRdb's version contains in-frame clones alone and is incomplete. The sample lists about 200,000 clones, roughly 90% occurring once. V lost 0 bases and J lost 9, with 9 bases in between. Looked up from germline, CDR1 is MGHDK and CDR2 is SYGVNS. The CDR3 is 13 residues long. This clone was seen only a few times. The rearrangement links TRBV25-1 to TRBJ2-1, with D possibly being TRBD2 (6 bases). The sample taken for sequencing was peripheral blood. The TCR originated in a man under 40 who had recovered from COVID-19. CDR3 DNA: TGTGCCAGCAGTGAATATGCGGAGGGTGAGCAGTTCTTC. Encoded protein: CASSEYAEGEQFF.